What follows describes a single TCR beta chain. Antigen specificity is unknown. These data originate in a study of T-cell memory formation after mild COVID-19. Across the study: TCR clusters showed largely donor specificity.

Notes on the study in general: The authors did not confirm SARS-CoV-2 specificity of second-wave clones peaking day 37. CM and EM subsets held most contracting CD4+ clones; EMRA held CD8+ ones.

UMIs and sample barcodes were carried by the TCR alpha and TCR beta cDNA libraries that 5'RACE produced using constant-segment primers. In TCRdb, the 5' RACE reads were re-called with MiXCR into one record per CDR3 protein. The sample lists approximately 570,000 distinct CDR3 sequences, 15% to 20% occurring once. The CDR3 is 14 amino acids. Germline CDR1 and CDR2: LGHNA and YNFKEQ. V dropped 1 base and J dropped 0 bases, with 7 bases sitting between them. The sample comprised PBMCs or a T cell subset sorted from them (not recorded which). This receptor was obtained from an adult woman who had mild COVID-19 (a few samples of this study predate the infection). Cell type and time point are not known. The V call is TRBV4-2, the J call TRBJ2-7; weak D call: TRBD1 (5 bases). The CDR3, as DNA: TGTGCCAGCAGCCAAGGCGACAGCTCCTACGAGCAGTACTTC. This codes for CASSQGDSSYEQYF.